These 12 T cell receptor beta chains originate from one sample sequenced in a study of blood T cell repertoires in COVID-19. Produced via immunoSEQ multiplex PCR; TCRdb's table is partial and in-frame only. This sample yields fewer than 120,000 clones, of which around 74% are seen a single time; under 10% belongs to the top ten. The specimen sequenced was peripheral blood. The receptors stem from a woman aged 60-75 years with acute or convalescent COVID-19.

The genes are TRBV3-1 (or the pseudogene TRBV3-2) and TRBJ1-2, with a weak D call TRBD1 (5 bases). CDR1 is LGHDT and CDR2 is YNNKEL in the germline V gene (reference sequence). The CDR3 is made up of 13 amino acids. V lost 1 base, J lost 14 bases, and 17 bases lay in between. Written as DNA, the CDR3 is TGTGCCAGCAGCCAAGGAGGAGGAGGGGCTAAGACCTTC. Protein product: CASSQGGGGAKTF.

This clone was seen just once. The chain has TRBV7-2 and TRBJ1-4; D may be TRBD1 (5 bases). This CDR3 comprises 15 residues. V was clipped by 5 bases and J by 6 bases, with 16 bases between them. Germline values: CDR1 SGHTA, CDR2 FQGNSA. The CDR3 bases are TGTGCCAGCAGCCTACGCGGGACGGACGATGAAAAACTGTTTTTT. Protein sequence: CASSLRGTDDEKLFF. The whole variable domain, remainder taken from reference TRBV7-2 and TRBJ1-4, is GAGVSQSPSNKVTEKGKDVELRCDPISGHTALYWYRQSLGQGLEFLIYFQGNSAPDKSGLPSDRFSAERTGGSVSTLTIQRTQQEDSAVYLCASSLRGTDDEKLFFGSGTQLSVL.

The chain carries TRBV7-3 and TRBJ1-2, with 9 bases fitting TRBD1. The CDR3 runs 14 residues. CDR1 is SGHTA, CDR2 FQGTGA, per germline. V shed 5 bases and J 8 bases; nucleotides not matched to a gene: 9. The CDR3 is CASSALQGAGGYTF. The CDR3 DNA is TGTGCCAGCAGCGCGTTACAGGGGGCGGGAGGCTACACCTTC.

CDR3 residues: CASSFRQVTEAFF. In DNA, the CDR3 is TGTGCCAGCAGCTTCCGACAGGTGACTGAAGCTTTCTTT. The chain links TRBV7-9 to TRBJ1-1, with a tentative D call TRBD1 (6 bases). The V end lost 3 bases, the J end lost 5 bases, and 10 bases lay between the germline ends. The CDR3 extends over 13 amino acids. From germline, CDR1 is SEHNR and CDR2 FQNEAQ (reference sequence).

This sequence joins TRBV4-1 and TRBJ2-3, with 10 bases fitting TRBD1. Trimming at V came to 1 base and at J to 0 bases, leaving 1 base not matched to a gene. Per the germline V gene, CDR1 is MGHRA and CDR2 is YSYEKL. This CDR3 region has 16 residues. CDR3: CASSQGTGGSTDTQYF. The CDR3 DNA is TGCGCCAGCAGCCAAGGGACAGGGGGAAGCACAGATACGCAGTATTTT.

This clone was recorded once. The gene calls are TRBV6-2 or TRBV6-3 and TRBJ1-5; no definite D call. This CDR3 has 16 residues. Trimming cost V 5 bases and J 2 bases, with 16 bases left between them. Germline V gene data show CDR1 as MNHEY and CDR2 as SVGEGT. The CDR3 nucleotides read TGTGCCAGCAGTCAAAGGCCCAGAGGAGGCAATCAGCCCCAGCATTTT. This encodes CASSQRPRGGNQPQHF.

CDR3 sequence: CASSPTANTEAFF. The CDR3 DNA is TGTGCCAGCTCACCAACAGCGAACACTGAAGCTTTCTTT. The chain uses TRBV18 and TRBJ1-1; D ambiguous. Looked up from germline, CDR1 is KGHSH and CDR2 is LQKENI. This CDR3 is built from 13 residues. Trimming took off 2 bases at V and 1 base at J, with 5 bases between the two ends.

This clone was counted a single time. The genes are TRBV5-1 and TRBJ1-6; 8 bases agree with TRBD1. CDR1 SGHRS and CDR2 YFSETQ come from the germline V gene. This CDR3 is built from 15 residues. The junction had 6 bases not matched to a gene; V was cut back by 4 bases and J by 6 bases. CDR3: CASSRTGPANSPLHF. The DNA for the CDR3 is TGCGCCAGCAGCCGGACAGGGCCGGCTAATTCACCCCTCCACTTT.

The chain links TRBV15 to TRBJ1-5; possible D gene TRBD1, 6 bases. Trimming shortened V by 0 bases and J by 9 bases, and 21 bases separated the two germline ends. The CDR3 extends over 17 amino acids. Germline CDR1 reads LNHNV; CDR2 reads YYDKDF (reference sequence). The CDR3 nucleotides are TGTGCCACCAGCAGAGAAATTGGAGGCAGGGGACCTCCGCCCCAGCATTTT. Amino acid sequence: CATSREIGGRGPPPQHF.

This chain connects TRBV12-3 or TRBV12-4 to TRBJ2-7, with a weak D call TRBD1 (5 bases). The CDR3 spans 12 residues. V lost 5 bases and J 5 bases, leaving 10 bases between the germline ends. The CDR3 sequence: CASSPKTDEQYF. CDR3 bases: TGTGCCAGCAGTCCAAAGACAGACGAGCAGTACTTC.

This clone was counted between two and nine times. V and J are TRBV5-4 and TRBJ2-1; 10 bases are a match to TRBD2. Germline CDR1 SGHNT, CDR2 YYREEE (reference sequence). V trimming: 5 bases; J trimming: 6 bases; junction bases outside the gene matches: 5. There are 14 residues in the CDR3. CDR3 bases: TGTGCCAGCAGGGAGCGGGGGGGCGCCAATGAGCAGTTCTTC. Protein sequence: CASRERGGANEQFF.

This clone is classed as medium-sized. V gene TRBV7-9 combines with J gene TRBJ2-7, with D perhaps matching TRBD1 (5 bases). This CDR3 is 16 amino acids long. Per germline, CDR1 SEHNR and CDR2 FQNEAQ (reference sequence). Trimming stripped 5 bases from V and 0 bases from J, with 17 bases between. CDR3 sequence reads: CASSPIPGADSYEQYF. The CDR3, as DNA: TGTGCCAGCAGCCCAATACCTGGGGCGGACTCCTACGAGCAGTACTTC.